This T cell receptor (beta chain) comes out of a study of blood T cell repertoires in COVID-19. Authors' analysis steps: It was from reference gene primer amplification that nucleated cell counts were estimated. Using immunoSEQ multiplex PCR, the repertoire was profiled, and TCRdb retains in-frame clones only, with some absent. That table is the source of V, J and clone size, and D and trimming were worked out from the DNA. The sample records more than 95,000 clones, over 75% being singletons. This CDR3 region has 15 residues. Germline-derived CDR1 and CDR2 are MGHRA and YSYEKL. The V and J ends lost 3 bases and 2 bases respectively, with 10 bases between them. Only one count was recorded for this clone.

Material for sequencing was peripheral blood. The chain uses TRBV4-1 and TRBJ2-2, with a possible D match to TRBD1 (6 bases). This sequence was found in an older man with active or convalescent COVID-19. Here the CDR3 DNA reads TGCGCCAGCAGCCATTTGACAGGAAACACCGGGGAGCTGTTTTTT. This translates into CASSHLTGNTGELFF.